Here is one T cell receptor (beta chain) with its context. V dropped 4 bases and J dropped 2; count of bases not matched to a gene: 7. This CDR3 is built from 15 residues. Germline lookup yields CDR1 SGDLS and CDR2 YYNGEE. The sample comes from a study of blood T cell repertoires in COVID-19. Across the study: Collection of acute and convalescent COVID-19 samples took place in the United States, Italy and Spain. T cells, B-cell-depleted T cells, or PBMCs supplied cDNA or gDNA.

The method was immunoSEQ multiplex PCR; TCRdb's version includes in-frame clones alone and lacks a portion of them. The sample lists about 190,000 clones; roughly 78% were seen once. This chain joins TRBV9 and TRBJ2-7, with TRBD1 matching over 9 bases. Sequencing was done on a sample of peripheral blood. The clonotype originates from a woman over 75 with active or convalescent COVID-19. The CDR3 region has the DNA TGTGCCAGCAGCAATTCCGGGACAGGGACCTACGAGCAGTACTTC. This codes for CASSNSGTGTYEQYF.